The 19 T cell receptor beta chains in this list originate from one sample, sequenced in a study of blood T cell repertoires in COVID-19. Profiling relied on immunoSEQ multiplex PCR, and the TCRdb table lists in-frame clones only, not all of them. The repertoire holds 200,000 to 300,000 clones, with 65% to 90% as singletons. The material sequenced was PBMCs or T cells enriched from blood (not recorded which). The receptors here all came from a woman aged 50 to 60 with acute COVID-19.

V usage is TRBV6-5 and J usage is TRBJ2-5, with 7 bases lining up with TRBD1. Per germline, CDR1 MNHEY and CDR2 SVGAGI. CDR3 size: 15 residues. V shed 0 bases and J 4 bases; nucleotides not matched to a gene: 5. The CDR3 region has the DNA TGTGCCAGCAGTTACTCCGCTGGACAGGTAGAGACCCAGTACTTC. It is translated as CASSYSAGQVETQYF.

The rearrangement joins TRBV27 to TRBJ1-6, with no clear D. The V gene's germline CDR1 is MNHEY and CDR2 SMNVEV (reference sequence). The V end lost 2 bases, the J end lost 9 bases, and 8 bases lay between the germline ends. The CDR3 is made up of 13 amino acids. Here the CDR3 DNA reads TGTGCCAGCAGTTTAATGCGGTCTTCACCCCTCCACTTT. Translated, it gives CASSLMRSSPLHF.

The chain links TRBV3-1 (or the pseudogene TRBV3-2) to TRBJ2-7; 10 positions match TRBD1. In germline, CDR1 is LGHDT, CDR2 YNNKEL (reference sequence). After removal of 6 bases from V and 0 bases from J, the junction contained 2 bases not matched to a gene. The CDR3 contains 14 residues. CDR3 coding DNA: TGTGCCAGCAGGGGACAGGGGCACTCCTACGAGCAGTACTTC. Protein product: CASRGQGHSYEQYF.

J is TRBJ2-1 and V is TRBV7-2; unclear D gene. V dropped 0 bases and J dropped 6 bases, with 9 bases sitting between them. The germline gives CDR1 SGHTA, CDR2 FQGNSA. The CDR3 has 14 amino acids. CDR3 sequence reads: CASSLALAANEQFF. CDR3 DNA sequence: TGTGCCAGCAGCTTAGCTCTCGCGGCCAATGAGCAGTTCTTC.

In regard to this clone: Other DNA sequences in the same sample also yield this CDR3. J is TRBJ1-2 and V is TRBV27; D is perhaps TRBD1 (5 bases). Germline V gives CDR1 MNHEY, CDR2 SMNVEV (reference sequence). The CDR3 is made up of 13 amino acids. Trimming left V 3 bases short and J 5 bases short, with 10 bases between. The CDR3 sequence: CASSFGQGYGYTF. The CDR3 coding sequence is TGTGCCAGCAGTTTCGGCCAGGGTTATGGCTACACCTTC.

The CDR3 is CSVAGGTVSNQPQHF. The CDR3 nucleotides read TGCAGCGTTGCAGGCGGGACAGTAAGCAATCAGCCCCAGCATTTT. The chain uses TRBV29-1 and TRBJ1-5; 7 bases line up with TRBD1. Germline loops: CDR1 SQVTM, CDR2 ANQGSEA. This CDR3 spans 15 amino acids. V shed 4 bases and J 1 base; nucleotides not matched to a gene: 7.

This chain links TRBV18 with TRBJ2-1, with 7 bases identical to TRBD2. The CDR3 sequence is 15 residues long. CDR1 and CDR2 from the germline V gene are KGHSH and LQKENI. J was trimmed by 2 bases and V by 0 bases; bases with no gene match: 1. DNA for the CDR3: TGTGCCAGCTCACCACCTGCGGGGGCCTACAATGAGCAGTTCTTC. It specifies CASSPPAGAYNEQFF.

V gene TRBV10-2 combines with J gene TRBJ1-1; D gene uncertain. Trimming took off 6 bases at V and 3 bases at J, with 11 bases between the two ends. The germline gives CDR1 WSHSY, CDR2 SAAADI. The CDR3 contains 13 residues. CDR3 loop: CASSLLGDTEAFF. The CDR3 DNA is TGCGCCAGCAGCCTTCTCGGGGACACTGAAGCTTTCTTT.

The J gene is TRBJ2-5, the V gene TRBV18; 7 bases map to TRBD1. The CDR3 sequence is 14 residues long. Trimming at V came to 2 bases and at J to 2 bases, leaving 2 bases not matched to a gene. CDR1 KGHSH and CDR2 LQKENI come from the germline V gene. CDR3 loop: CASSPGQAQETQYF. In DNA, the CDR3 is TGTGCCAGCTCACCAGGACAGGCACAAGAGACCCAGTACTTC.

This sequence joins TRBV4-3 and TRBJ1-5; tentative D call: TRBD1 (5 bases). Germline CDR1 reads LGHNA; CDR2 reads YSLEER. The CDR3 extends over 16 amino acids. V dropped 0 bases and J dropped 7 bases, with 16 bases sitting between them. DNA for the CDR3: TGCGCCAGCAGCCAAGATTATCCGGGGGTGGGGCAGCCCCAGCATTTT. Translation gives CASSQDYPGVGQPQHF.

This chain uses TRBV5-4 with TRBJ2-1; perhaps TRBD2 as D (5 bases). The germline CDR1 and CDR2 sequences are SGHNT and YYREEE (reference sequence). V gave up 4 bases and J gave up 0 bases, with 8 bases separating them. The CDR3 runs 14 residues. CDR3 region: CASSLRGSYNEQFF. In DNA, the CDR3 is TGTGCCAGCAGCCTCCGGGGCTCCTACAATGAGCAGTTCTTC.

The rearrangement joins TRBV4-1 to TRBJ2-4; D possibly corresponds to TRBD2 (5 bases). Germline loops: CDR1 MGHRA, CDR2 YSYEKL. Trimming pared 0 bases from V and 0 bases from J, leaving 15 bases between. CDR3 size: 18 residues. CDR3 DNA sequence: TGCGCCAGCAGCCAAGAAGGAGGCAAGTCACTAGCCAAAAACATTCAGTACTTC. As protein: CASSQEGGKSLAKNIQYF.

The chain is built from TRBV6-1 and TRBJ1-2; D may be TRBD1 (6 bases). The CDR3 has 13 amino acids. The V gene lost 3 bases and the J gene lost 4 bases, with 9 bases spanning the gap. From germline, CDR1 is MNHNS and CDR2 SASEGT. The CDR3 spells CASSDGGAYGYTF. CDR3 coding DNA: TGTGCCAGCAGTGACGGGGGGGCCTATGGCTACACCTTC.

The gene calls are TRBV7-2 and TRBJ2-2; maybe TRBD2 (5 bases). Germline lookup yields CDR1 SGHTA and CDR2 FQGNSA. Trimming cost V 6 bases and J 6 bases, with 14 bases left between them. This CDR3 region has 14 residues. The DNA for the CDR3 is TGTGCCAGCAGGGGGTCCAGCGGATCCGGGGAGCTGTTTTTT. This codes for CASRGSSGSGELFF.

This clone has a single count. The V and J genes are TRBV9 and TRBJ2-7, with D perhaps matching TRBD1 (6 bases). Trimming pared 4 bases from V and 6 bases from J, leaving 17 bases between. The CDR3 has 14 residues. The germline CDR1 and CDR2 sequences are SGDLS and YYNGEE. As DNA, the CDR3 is TGTGCCAGCAGCCTTACTCTCAGGGGTGGCGAGCAGTACTTC. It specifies CASSLTLRGGEQYF.

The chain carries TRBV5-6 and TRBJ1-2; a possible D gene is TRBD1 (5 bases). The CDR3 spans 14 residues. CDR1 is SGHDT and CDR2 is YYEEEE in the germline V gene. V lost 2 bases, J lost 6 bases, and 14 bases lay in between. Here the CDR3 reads CASSLTGDYDGYTF. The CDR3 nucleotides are TGTGCCAGCAGCTTAACAGGAGATTACGATGGCTACACCTTC.

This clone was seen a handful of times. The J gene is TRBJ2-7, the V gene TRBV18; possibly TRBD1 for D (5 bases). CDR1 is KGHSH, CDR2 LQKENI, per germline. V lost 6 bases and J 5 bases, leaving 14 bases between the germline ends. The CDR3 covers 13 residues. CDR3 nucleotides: TGTGCCAGCTCGCCAGGGTTACGGGACGAGCAGTACTTC. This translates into CASSPGLRDEQYF.

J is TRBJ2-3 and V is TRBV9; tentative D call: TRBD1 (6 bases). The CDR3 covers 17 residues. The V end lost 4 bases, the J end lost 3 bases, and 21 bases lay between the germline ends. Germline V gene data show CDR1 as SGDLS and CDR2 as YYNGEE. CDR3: CASSSRNEGGQTDTQYF. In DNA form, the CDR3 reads TGTGCCAGCAGCTCACGTAATGAGGGTGGACAGACAGATACGCAGTATTTT.

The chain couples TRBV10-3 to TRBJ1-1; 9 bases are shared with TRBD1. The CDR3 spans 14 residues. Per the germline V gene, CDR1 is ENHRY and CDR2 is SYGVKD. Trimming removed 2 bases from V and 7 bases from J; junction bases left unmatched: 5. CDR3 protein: CAISERQGEGEAFF. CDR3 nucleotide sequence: TGTGCCATCAGTGAGAGACAGGGGGAGGGTGAAGCTTTCTTT.